The present T cell receptor (beta chain) was sequenced within a study of T cell changes during pregnancy in multiple sclerosis. Per the germline V gene, CDR1 is KGHSH and CDR2 is LQKENI. The CDR3 totals 19 residues. The J segment lost 0 bases and the V segment lost 2 bases, leaving 14 bases of the junction unmatched. Using immunoSEQ multiplex PCR, the repertoire was profiled, and TCRdb retains in-frame clones only, with some absent. The top ten clones hold roughly 5% of a sample with around 29,000 clones, around nine tenths of them seen once. The rearrangement uses TRBV18 and TRBJ2-3; TRBD2 matches 7 bases. The sequenced sample was CD8+ T cells from peripheral blood mononuclear cells, obtained before pregnancy. The TCR sequence derives from a female donor with multiple sclerosis, enrolled in a pregnancy study. The CDR3 here is CASSPLNWDYSLSTDTQYF. The CDR3 DNA is TGTGCCAGCTCACCATTAAATTGGGACTATTCGCTTAGCACAGATACGCAGTATTTT.